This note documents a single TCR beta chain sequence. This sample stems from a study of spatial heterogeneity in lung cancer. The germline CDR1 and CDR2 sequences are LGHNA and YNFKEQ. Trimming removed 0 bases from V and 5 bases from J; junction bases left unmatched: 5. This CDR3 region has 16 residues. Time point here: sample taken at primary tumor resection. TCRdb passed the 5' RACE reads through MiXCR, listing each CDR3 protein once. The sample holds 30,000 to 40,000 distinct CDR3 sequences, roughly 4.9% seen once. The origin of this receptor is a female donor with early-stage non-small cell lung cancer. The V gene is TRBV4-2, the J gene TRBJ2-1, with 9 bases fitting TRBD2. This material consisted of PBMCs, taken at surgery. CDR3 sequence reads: CASSQEGAGGHNEQFF. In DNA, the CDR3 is TGTGCCAGCAGCCAAGAAGGCGCGGGGGGGCACAATGAGCAGTTCTTC.